The text below deals with one T cell receptor (beta chain). The sample comes from a study of blood T cell repertoires in COVID-19. CDR1 is MDHEN, CDR2 SYDVKM, per germline. The V gene end was trimmed by 5 bases and the J gene end by 4 bases; junction bases not matched to a gene: 6. The CDR3 contains 14 residues. Using immunoSEQ multiplex PCR, the repertoire was profiled, and TCRdb retains in-frame clones only, with some absent. This sample has 59,000 or so clones, with about nine tenths found just once. The V and J genes are TRBV28 and TRBJ1-2; 8 nucleotides line up with TRBD1. The origin of this receptor is a human donor in a cohort sampled during active COVID-19. The sample taken for sequencing was peripheral blood. CDR3 amino acids: CASSSQGAGYGYTF. As DNA, the CDR3 is TGTGCCAGCAGTAGCCAGGGGGCGGGCTATGGCTACACCTTC.